Below are 23 T cell receptor beta chains sequenced from a single sample in a study of T cells after somatic rescue of genetic block. The repertoire was sequenced with immunoSEQ multiplex PCR; TCRdb's copy has only in-frame clones and lacks some. The sample carries 80,000 to 100,000 clones, approximately 90% recorded once. Sequenced sample: peripheral blood mononuclear cells (PBMCs). These receptors were taken from a woman between 18 and 29 years old.

This clone has just one count. The chain uses TRBV7-6 and TRBJ1-4; D might be TRBD1 (5 bases). This CDR3 comprises 14 residues. Germline-derived CDR1 and CDR2 are SGHVS and FNYEAQ. Trimming cost V 5 bases and J 8 bases, with 15 bases left between them. CDR3 sequence: CASSHPREGEKLFF. In DNA, the CDR3 is TGTGCCAGCAGCCACCCCAGGGAGGGGGAAAAACTGTTTTTT.

V is TRBV28 and J is TRBJ2-7; no reliable D call. Germline values: CDR1 MDHEN, CDR2 SYDVKM. The CDR3 is made up of 13 amino acids. V lost 3 bases and J 3 bases, leaving 9 bases between the germline ends. The CDR3 spells CASSFLRNYEQYF. In DNA form, the CDR3 reads TGTGCCAGCAGTTTCCTAAGGAACTACGAGCAGTACTTC.

The rearrangement uses TRBV6-6 and TRBJ1-2, with D possibly matching TRBD1 (6 bases). Germline assignment: CDR1 MNHNY and CDR2 SVGAGI (reference sequence). The CDR3 length is 16 residues. Trimming left V 0 bases short and J 5 bases short, with 16 bases between. The CDR3 here is CASSYSKATQGYGYTF. DNA for the CDR3: TGTGCCAGCAGTTACTCCAAGGCGACCCAGGGGTATGGCTACACCTTC.

This clone was recorded only once. J is TRBJ1-5 and V is TRBV19, with 8 bases identical to TRBD1. From germline, CDR1 is LNHDA and CDR2 SQIVND (reference sequence). The ends lost 4 bases at V and 1 base at J; junction bases unmatched: 12. This CDR3 is built from 18 residues. The CDR3 protein is CASSNPYDRGSSNQPQHF. The CDR3 DNA sequence: TGTGCCAGTAGTAATCCCTATGACAGGGGATCGAGCAATCAGCCCCAGCATTTT.

This chain joins TRBV28 and TRBJ2-3; D possibly corresponds to TRBD1 (5 bases). The V end was cut by 6 bases, the J end by 2 bases, with 15 bases between. The CDR3 consists of 15 residues. Germline CDR1 reads MDHEN; CDR2 reads SYDVKM. The CDR3 is CASRTPQDNTDTQYF. CDR3 DNA sequence: TGTGCCAGCAGAACCCCTCAGGACAACACAGATACGCAGTATTTT.

The J gene is TRBJ2-7, the V gene TRBV28; D not certain. Trimming stripped 0 bases from V and 6 bases from J, with 3 bases between. Germline CDR1 reads MDHEN; CDR2 reads SYDVKM. CDR3 length: 11 residues. DNA for the CDR3: TGTGCCAGCAGTTTATGGGGCGAGCAGTACTTC. This encodes CASSLWGEQYF.

This chain uses TRBV4-2 with TRBJ2-1, with a tentative D call TRBD2 (5 bases). V was pared by 4 bases and J by 8 bases, with 21 bases between. The germline gives CDR1 LGHNA, CDR2 YNFKEQ. The CDR3 sequence is 16 residues long. The CDR3 DNA follows: TGTGCCAGCAGCCCCCACTTGGCTAGCTCCCTCGATGAGCAGTTCTTC. Its protein product is CASSPHLASSLDEQFF.

This chain links TRBV27 with TRBJ2-7; D remains unclear. Trimming cost V 4 bases and J 3 bases, with 16 bases left between them. CDR1 is MNHEY, CDR2 SMNVEV, per germline (reference sequence). The CDR3 runs to 15 residues. The CDR3 loop is CASSSPLSGNYEQYF. CDR3 DNA: TGTGCCAGCAGTTCCCCTTTGTCCGGCAACTACGAGCAGTACTTC.

This chain joins TRBV5-8 and TRBJ1-2; 7 bases are shared with TRBD1. Germline CDR1 is SGHTS and CDR2 is YDEGEE. With 0 bases clipped from V and 4 bases from J, the junction kept 6 bases outside the gene matches. The CDR3 is made up of 15 amino acids. The CDR3 spells CASSLATGDGYGYTF. The CDR3 DNA reads as TGTGCCAGCAGCTTGGCTACAGGGGACGGCTATGGCTACACCTTC.

This chain joins TRBV7-9 and TRBJ1-1, with D perhaps TRBD1 (6 bases). Germline CDR1 and CDR2: SEHNR and FQNEAQ (reference sequence). V shed 5 bases and J shed 0 bases, with 13 bases lying between them. This CDR3 is 15 amino acids long. The CDR3 DNA sequence: TGTGCCAGCAGCAATAGGGGGAATTTGAACACTGAAGCTTTCTTT. Encoded protein: CASSNRGNLNTEAFF.

The chain recombines TRBV7-9 with TRBJ1-5; no definite D call. CDR1 SEHNR and CDR2 FQNEAQ come from the germline V gene (reference sequence). The CDR3 runs to 13 residues. The V end lost 2 bases, the J end lost 5 bases, and 7 bases lay between the germline ends. The CDR3 DNA reads as TGTGCCAGCAGCTTATTTGAGGATCAGCCCCAGCATTTT. This translates into CASSLFEDQPQHF.

The chain links TRBV30 to TRBJ2-3; D ambiguous. From germline, CDR1 is GTSNPN and CDR2 SVGIG (reference sequence). The V end was cut by 2 bases, the J end by 0 bases, with 3 bases between. This CDR3 is 12 amino acids long. The CDR3 loop reads CAWSPSTDTQYF. The CDR3 bases are TGTGCCTGGAGTCCAAGCACAGATACGCAGTATTTT.

This clone was recorded once. This chain uses TRBV28 with TRBJ2-1; 10 nucleotides line up with TRBD2. Per germline, CDR1 MDHEN and CDR2 SYDVKM. V was pared by 4 bases and J by 5 bases, with 5 bases of the junction left unmatched. The CDR3 runs 15 residues. CDR3 protein: CASSSSGRADNEQFF. The CDR3 DNA reads as TGTGCCAGCAGTTCCAGCGGGAGGGCCGACAATGAGCAGTTCTTC.

The chain uses TRBV5-1 and TRBJ1-2; D is perhaps TRBD1 (5 bases). The CDR3 runs 12 residues. V dropped 4 bases and J dropped 8 bases, with 12 bases sitting between them. Germline CDR1 reads SGHRS; CDR2 reads YFSETQ. The CDR3 region has the DNA TGCGCCAGCAGCCCGGGACTGTGGGGCTACACCTTC. This translates into CASSPGLWGYTF.

In DNA, the CDR3 is TGTGCCAGCAGAGGGGCTAGCGGGAGCATCGAGCAGTACTTC. Its translation: CASRGASGSIEQYF. The chain employs TRBV6-1 and TRBJ2-7; 10 bases fit TRBD2. Germline V gives CDR1 MNHNS, CDR2 SASEGT. J was trimmed by 6 bases and V by 6 bases; bases with no gene match: 8. CDR3 length: 14 amino acids.

This clone was counted a few times. The chain carries TRBV7-6 and TRBJ1-3; TRBD1 matches 9 bases. CDR3 size: 14 residues. Per germline, CDR1 SGHVS and CDR2 FNYEAQ. V was pared by 7 bases and J by 2 bases, with 3 bases of the junction left unmatched. The CDR3 nucleotides are TGTGCCAGCAACACAGGGGGCACTGGAAACACCATATATTTT. This sequence encodes CASNTGGTGNTIYF. The variable domain in full, with the rest retrieved from reference TRBV7-6 and TRBJ1-3, is GAGVSQSPRYKVTKRGQDVALRCDPISGHVSLYWYRQALGQGPEFLTYFNYEAQQDKSGLPNDRFSAERPEGSISTLTIQRTEQRDSAMYRCASNTGGTGNTIYFGEGSWLTVV.

The rearrangement links TRBV28 to TRBJ2-7; no reliable D call. The V gene lost 6 bases and the J gene lost 3 bases, with 12 bases spanning the gap. Germline CDR1 and CDR2: MDHEN and SYDVKM. The CDR3 covers 13 residues. The CDR3 DNA reads TGTGCCAGCAGCCCTCCGGCCAGCTACGAGCAGTACTTC. The encoded protein is CASSPPASYEQYF.

The chain combines TRBV2 with TRBJ2-7; D ambiguous. CDR1 and CDR2 from the germline V gene are SNHLY and FYNNEI. The CDR3 has 11 amino acids. V lost 6 bases and J 1 base, leaving 4 bases between the germline ends. The chain's CDR3 is CASRNSYEQYF. CDR3 DNA: TGTGCCAGCAGGAATTCCTACGAGCAGTACTTC.

This chain joins TRBV19 and TRBJ1-5; D remains unclear. CDR1 and CDR2 (germline): LNHDA, SQIVND (reference sequence). The CDR3 has 14 amino acids. V lost 6 bases to trimming and J lost 0 bases, with 9 bases between them. The CDR3 DNA sequence: TGTGCCAGTAGAAGGACGGCTAGCAATCAGCCCCAGCATTTT. Protein sequence: CASRRTASNQPQHF.

Here the CDR3 DNA reads TGTGCCAGCAGCTTAGCGGGGCTAGCGGGAGAGGAGACCCAGTACTTC. Translating it yields CASSLAGLAGEETQYF. This rearrangement joins TRBV7-8 to TRBJ2-5; TRBD2 agrees at 10 bases. The CDR3 has 16 amino acids. Germline CDR1 and CDR2: SGHVS and FQNEAQ. After removal of 0 bases from V and 5 bases from J, the junction contained 6 bases not matched to a gene.

The genes are TRBV5-1 and TRBJ2-1; 11 bases align to TRBD1. The J segment lost 7 bases and the V segment lost 4 bases, leaving 7 bases of the junction unmatched. Looked up from germline, CDR1 is SGHRS and CDR2 is YFSETQ. The CDR3 runs to 15 residues. The CDR3 DNA reads TGCGCCAGCAGCCCGGGACAGGGGGTCGGTAATGAGCAGTTCTTC. Amino acids: CASSPGQGVGNEQFF.

The V and J genes are TRBV10-1 and TRBJ2-7; TRBD1 is a possible D gene (7 bases). The V end was cut by 4 bases, the J end by 2 bases, with 15 bases between. The CDR3 contains 15 residues. The germline gives CDR1 WNHNN, CDR2 SYGVQD (reference sequence). CDR3 in DNA: TGCGCCAGCAGTGCCTCTCGGGGGACAGCCTACGAGCAGTACTTC. Its protein is CASSASRGTAYEQYF.

This rearrangement joins TRBV15 to TRBJ2-7, with 12 nucleotides matching TRBD2. The CDR3 is made up of 19 amino acids. Losses at the gene ends were 4 bases for V and 2 bases for J; bases not matched to a gene: 15. Germline lookup yields CDR1 LNHNV and CDR2 YYDKDF (reference sequence). The CDR3 DNA reads as TGTGCCACCAGCACTCAGGGGCGACTAGCGGGAGTCCTCACCTACGAGCAGTACTTC. This codes for CATSTQGRLAGVLTYEQYF.